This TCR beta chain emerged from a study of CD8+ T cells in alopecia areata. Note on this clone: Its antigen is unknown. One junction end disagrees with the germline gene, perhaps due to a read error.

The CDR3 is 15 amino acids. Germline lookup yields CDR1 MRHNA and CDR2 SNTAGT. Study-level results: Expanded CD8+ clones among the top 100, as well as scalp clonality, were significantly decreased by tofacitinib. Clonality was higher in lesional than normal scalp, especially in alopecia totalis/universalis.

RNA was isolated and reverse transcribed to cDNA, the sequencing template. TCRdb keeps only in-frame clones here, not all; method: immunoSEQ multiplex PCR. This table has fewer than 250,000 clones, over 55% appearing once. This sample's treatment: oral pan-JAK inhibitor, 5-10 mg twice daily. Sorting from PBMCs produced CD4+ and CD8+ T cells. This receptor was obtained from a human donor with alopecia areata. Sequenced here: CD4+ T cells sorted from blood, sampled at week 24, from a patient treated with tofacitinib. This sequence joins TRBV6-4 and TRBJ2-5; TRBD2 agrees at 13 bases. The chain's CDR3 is CIPRTSGGDKETQYF. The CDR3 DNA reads TGCATCCCTCGAACTAGCGGGGGGGATAAGGAGACCCAGTACTTC.